These T cell receptor beta chains were read from a single sample in a study of vaccination and CD4 T cells after COVID-19. TCRdb itself ran the PCR reads through MiXCR, one entry per CDR3 protein. The table has over 2,000 distinct CDR3 sequences, more than 45% seen once; the top ten hold approximately 71%. No antigens are known for them. The sequencing input was CD4+ T cells from blood, cultured in vitro. The receptors stem from a human donor in good health. CDR3s include the opening cysteine and the closing phenylalanine or tryptophan. Each record gives: clone size, D gene, V gene, J gene, CDR3 DNA, CDR3 protein. The D gene is left open where the match is weak. Clone size appears in some rows only: once, few, many, or a class for an expanded clone.

-,TRBD1,TRBV11-3,TRBJ2-5,TGTGCCAGCAGCCGTGGACAGGGGATCGTGGAGACCCAGTACTTC,CASSRGQGIVETQYF
few,-,TRBV30,TRBJ1-2,TGTGCCTGGAGTGGGAATGGAGTTGGCTACACCTTC,CAWSGNGVGYTF
-,-,TRBV5-1,TRBJ1-5,TGCGCCAGCAGCTTGGGACAGTCCTGGCCCCAGCATTTT,CASSLGQSWPQHF
few,-,TRBV7-3,TRBJ2-1,TGTGCCAGCAGTTTCCAGGGGAGCGCGTACAATGAGCAGTTCTTC,CASSFQGSAYNEQFF
-,-,TRBV6-2/TRBV6-3,TRBJ1-2,TGTGCCAGCTACGAACCACCCAACTATGGCTACACCTTC,CASYEPPNYGYTF
-,-,TRBV7-3,TRBJ2-1,TGTGCCAGCAGCCCACAACCCCCCGGGCGGGGCGGGGCGAATGAGCAGTTCTTC,CASSPQPPGRGGANEQFF
few,-,TRBV24-1,TRBJ1-1,TGTGCCACCAGTACCGGGACAAACACTGAAGCTTTCTTT,CATSTGTNTEAFF
-,-,TRBV6-5,TRBJ2-5,TGTGCCAGCAGTTACGGAGAGACCCAGTACTTC,CASSYGETQYF
-,-,TRBV7-9,TRBJ2-1,TGTGCCAGCAGCTTAACCGCGGGGAATGAGCAGTTCTTC,CASSLTAGNEQFF
-,TRBD1,TRBV5-1,TRBJ2-7,TGCGCCAGCAGCTTGCCAGGGGGCTACGAGCAGTACTTC,CASSLPGGYEQYF
-,TRBD1,TRBV10-3,TRBJ1-6,TGTGCCATCAGGGACAGGGATTCACCCCTCCACTTT,CAIRDRDSPLHF
-,TRBD1,TRBV5-1,TRBJ1-2,TGCGCCAGCAGCACGGGACAGGGCGGCGGCTACACCTTC,CASSTGQGGGYTF
-,-,TRBV10-1,TRBJ1-3,TGCGCCAGCAGTGTGGGGTCTGGAAACACCATATATTTT,CASSVGSGNTIYF
-,TRBD1,TRBV5-1,TRBJ2-7,TGCGCCAGCAGCTTAACAGGGGGAAGGCACGAGCAGTACTTC,CASSLTGGRHEQYF
-,-,TRBV7-9,TRBJ1-1,TGTGCCAGCAGCACTGTCCGAAAGGGGGCTTTCTTT,CASSTVRKGAFF
-,TRBD1,TRBV20-1,TRBJ1-4,TGCAGTGCTCCAATTCCGGGACAGGGGAATGAAAAACTGTTTTTT,CSAPIPGQGNEKLFF
-,-,TRBV20-1,TRBJ1-5,TGCAGTGCAGGGCAGGCCACCAATCAGCCCCAGCATTTT,CSAGQATNQPQHF
few,-,TRBV2,TRBJ2-6,TGTGCCAGCAGTGAAGGGGTGTGGTCTGGGGCCAACGTCCTGACTTTC,CASSEGVWSGANVLTF
-,-,TRBV2,TRBJ1-5,TGTGCCAGCAAGAGAGGGGATAGCAATCAGCCCCAGCATTTT,CASKRGDSNQPQHF
hyperexpanded,-,TRBV7-9,TRBJ2-7,TGTGCCAGCAGCTTAGACAGGGCCTCCTACGAGCAGTACTTC,CASSLDRASYEQYF
few,TRBD1,TRBV27,TRBJ2-5,TGTGCCAGCAAACAGGGGGCCCGGGATCGAGGGGAGACCCAGTACTTC,CASKQGARDRGETQYF
-,TRBD2,TRBV6-2/TRBV6-3,TRBJ2-1,TGTGCCAGCAGCCAATATGGGGGGACTAGCGGGAGGGAGAAAAGCTCCTACAATGAGCAGTTCTTC,CASSQYGGTSGREKSSYNEQFF
few,TRBD1,TRBV28,TRBJ1-1,TGTGCCAGCAGTACCCGCACAGGGGTCACTGAAGCTTTCTTT,CASSTRTGVTEAFF
few,-,TRBV27,TRBJ2-5,TGTGCCAGCAGTTTAAACGGACGCGTAGGAGAGACCCAGTACTTC,CASSLNGRVGETQYF
-,-,TRBV4-3,TRBJ1-2,TGCGCCAGCAGCCCATCCCTCCCCAGGGAGGATGGCTACACCTTC,CASSPSLPREDGYTF
-,TRBD1,TRBV9,TRBJ1-1,TGTGCCAGCAGCGTTAGGGGGCAGGATCGAGCTTTCTTT,CASSVRGQDRAFF
few,TRBD1,TRBV12-3/TRBV12-4,TRBJ1-2,TGTGCCAGCAGGAGAGGACAGGGTGCCTATGGCTACACCTTC,CASRRGQGAYGYTF
few,-,TRBV7-9,TRBJ1-1,TGTGCCAGCAGCCCCTCGGGCGCGGACACTGAAGCTTTCTTT,CASSPSGADTEAFF
-,TRBD2,TRBV20-1,TRBJ2-7,TGCAGTGCTCCTGGACTAGCGGGAGGCAGTGACGAGCAGTACTTC,CSAPGLAGGSDEQYF
-,TRBD1,TRBV5-6,TRBJ2-7,TGTGCCAGCAGCTCACGACGGACAGGGGTTTTCGACGAGCAGTACTTC,CASSSRRTGVFDEQYF
-,-,TRBV2,TRBJ2-3,TGTGCCAGCAGGCCGTCTAGCACAGATACGCAGTATTTT,CASRPSSTDTQYF
-,-,TRBV21-1,TRBJ2-1,TGTGCCAGCAGCCTCGGACCACAGAGGGTCAATGAGCAGTTCTTC,CASSLGPQRVNEQFF
-,TRBD1,TRBV6-1,TRBJ2-7,TGTGCCAGCAGTATCCGGACAGGGAGAGAGCAGTACTTC,CASSIRTGREQYF
few,TRBD2,TRBV20-1,TRBJ2-2,TGCAGTGCGACTAGCGGGGGGGCGAACACCGGGGAGCTGTTTTTT,CSATSGGANTGELFF
-,-,TRBV30,TRBJ2-3,TGTGCCTGGAGTGCGGTTAGAATGGTTGATACGCAGTATTTT,CAWSAVRMVDTQYF
-,TRBD1,TRBV10-3,TRBJ1-5,TGTGCCATCAGTGAGGGAGACAGGGTTCAGCCCCAGCATTTT,CAISEGDRVQPQHF
few,-,TRBV7-3,TRBJ1-1,TGTGCCAGCAGCTTAACAGCCTACACTGAAGCTTTCTTT,CASSLTAYTEAFF
few,TRBD1,TRBV6-1,TRBJ1-2,TGTGCCAGCAGTCCACAGGGGGCTAACTATGGCTACACCTTC,CASSPQGANYGYTF
-,TRBD1,TRBV11-2,TRBJ1-6,TGTGCCAGCAGCCTGGGGACAGCGTATAATTCACCCCTCCACTTT,CASSLGTAYNSPLHF
few,-,TRBV20-1,TRBJ1-1,TGCAGTGCTAGATCGCCTGGAGGATTCGGGACTGAAGCTTTCTTT,CSARSPGGFGTEAFF
-,-,TRBV5-5,TRBJ2-1,TGTGCCAGCAGCTTGGAATGGTCCTACAATGAGCAGTTCTTC,CASSLEWSYNEQFF
-,-,TRBV20-1,TRBJ2-7,TGCAGTGCTAGGGCAGGGGTGAGCGAGCAGTACTTC,CSARAGVSEQYF
few,-,TRBV12-3/TRBV12-4,TRBJ1-2,TGTGCCAGCAGCCCTCGGGAAGGCTACACCTTC,CASSPREGYTF
-,TRBD1,TRBV27,TRBJ1-3,TGTGCCAGCAGGGATAGACAGGGGCCTGGAAACACCATATATTTT,CASRDRQGPGNTIYF
few,-,TRBV19,TRBJ1-2,TGTGCCAGTAGTATAGGAACAGTACCTGGCTACACCTTC,CASSIGTVPGYTF
few,-,TRBV24-1,TRBJ2-7,TGTGCCACCAGTGCGGGGTACGAGCAGTACTTC,CATSAGYEQYF
-,-,TRBV6-2/TRBV6-3,TRBJ2-5,TGTGCCAGCTCAAGGCCCGGGGGAGAGACCCAGTACTTC,CASSRPGGETQYF
-,-,TRBV7-2,TRBJ1-3,TGTGCCAGCAGCTTAACTACGCGCTCTGGAAACACCATATATTTT,CASSLTTRSGNTIYF
-,-,TRBV28,TRBJ2-5,TGTGCCAGCAGTCGCCGGGAGACCCAGTACTTC,CASSRRETQYF